This is a list of T cell receptor beta chains from one sample in a study of CD4+ T cells in melanoma. Clones were read by immunoSEQ multiplex PCR, and TCRdb kept only the in-frame ones, dropping some. The data show approximately 110,000 clones, roughly 90% seen once. Sequenced material: peripheral blood. The receptors derive from a human donor with melanoma. Both conserved end residues are part of each CDR3.

v_gene,CDR3aa
TRBV28,CASKNRVFYTF
TRBV6-6,CASSLLAMSTDTQYF
TRBV6-5,CASQPGLADTQYF
TRBV15,CATSRDRTGNTIYF
TRBV7-2,CASSLASRANTGELFF
TRBV5-1,CASSLTGNVYEQYF
TRBV6-6,CASKPGFQNNEQFF
TRBV27,CASSLGEGLPGANVLTF
TRBV19,CASSWGTSGNEQFF
TRBV30,CAWSVRLGYTF
TRBV7-9,CASIPPGKETQYF
TRBV15,CATSRDRGGSFREQFF
TRBV29-1,CSNRQGKGEQFF
TRBV4-1,CASSQPGQGNRGEQYF
TRBV2,CASNTKRDSYNSPLHF
TRBV2,CALRNGGGYGYTF
TRBV2,CASSEARENGYTF
TRBV21-1,CASSKVGETNEKLFF
TRBV28,CASSLSVTDTQYF
TRBV4-2,CASSQDELAVNTGELFF
TRBV7-2,CASSLKSGGSYEQYF
TRBV21-1,CAPGRIGYPNTGELFF
TRBV30,CAPSAAGESLSTDTQYF
TRBV6-5,CASTRAGLGRDEQFF
TRBV5-1,CASSLSASNEQFF
TRBV18,CASSPIHGSSYEQYF
TRBV6-1,CASSEDWRQLNYGYTF
TRBV27,CASSQGTSITYEQYF
TRBV5-5,CASSPAGNYGYTF
TRBV5-8,CASSSGQAADTQYF
TRBV19,CASRTPGQNYGYTF
TRBV20-1,CSAPTGDEQYF
TRBV7-3,CASSPTGAEAFF
TRBV13,CASSLPAGGSGELFF
TRBV5-1,CASSPRAGNASYEQYF
TRBV7-3,CASSGTGQETQYF
TRBV28,CASSLGTYEQYF
TRBV11-1,CASSLAWGANDEQFF
TRBV4-3,CASSERLEWVPNEQFF
TRBV9,CASSVGGRNTEAFF
TRBV28,CASGGREYGYTF
TRBV6-5,CASSYSSVPSYNEQFF
TRBV7-9,CASSTWRGRVVTEAFF
TRBV19,CASSLYRDSDNQETQYF
TRBV27,CASSPGTTLGVEQFF
TRBV5-1,CASSLHTQDLQGEAFF
TRBV4-2,CASSQGIITEEKLFF
TRBV5-6,CASSLGLAAEYNEQFF
TRBV6-6,CASRSDRDYGYTF
TRBV6-5,CASSYRREGVDTQYF
TRBV18,CASSGTGNYGYTF
TRBV7-2,CASSLFSIGGGTGELFF
TRBV2,CASIPPEDTYTQYF
TRBV27,CASSPGLQKETQYF
TRBV4-3,CASSTGQGDQETQYF
TRBV29-1,CSARLAGEHNEQFF
TRBV4-2,CASSQPGLAYEQYF